This T cell receptor beta chain is drawn from a study of T-cell memory formation after mild COVID-19. The CDR3 has 14 residues. Per germline, CDR1 SQVTM and CDR2 ANQGSEA. The ends were cut back, 5 bases at V and 5 bases at J, with 18 bases in the middle. This clonotype occurred a few times. It was 5'RACE with constant-segment primers that produced the TCR alpha and TCR beta cDNA libraries, which carried sample barcodes and UMIs. TCRdb ran MiXCR on the 5' RACE reads and lists one entry per CDR3 protein. Of about 350,000 distinct CDR3 sequences in the sample, 28% were seen once. The rearrangement links TRBV29-1 to TRBJ1-1; D perhaps matches TRBD1 (5 bases). This receptor was identified in an adult woman who had mild COVID-19 (a few samples of this study predate the infection). Cell type and time point are not known. Sequenced sample: PBMCs or a T cell subset sorted from them (not recorded which). The CDR3 loop is CSVQGKGRVTEAFF. The CDR3 bases are TGCAGCGTTCAGGGAAAAGGACGTGTAACTGAAGCTTTCTTT.